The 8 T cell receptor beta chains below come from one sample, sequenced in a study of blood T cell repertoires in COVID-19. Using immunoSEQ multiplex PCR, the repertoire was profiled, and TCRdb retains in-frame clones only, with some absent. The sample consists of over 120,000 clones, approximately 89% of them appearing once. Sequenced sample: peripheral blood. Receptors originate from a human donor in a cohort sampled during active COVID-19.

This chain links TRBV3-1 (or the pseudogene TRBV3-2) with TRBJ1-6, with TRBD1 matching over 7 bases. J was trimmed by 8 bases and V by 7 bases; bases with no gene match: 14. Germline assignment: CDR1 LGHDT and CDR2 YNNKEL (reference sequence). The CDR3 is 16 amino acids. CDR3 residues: CASNPHRDRADSPLHF. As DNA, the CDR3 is TGTGCCAGCAACCCGCACCGGGACAGAGCTGATTCACCCCTCCACTTT.

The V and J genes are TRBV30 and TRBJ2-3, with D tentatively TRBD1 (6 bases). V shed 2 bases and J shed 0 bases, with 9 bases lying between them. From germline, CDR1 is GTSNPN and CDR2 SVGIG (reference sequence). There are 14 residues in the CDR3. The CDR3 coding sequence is TGTGCCTGGAGTTCAGGACAGAGCACAGATACGCAGTATTTT. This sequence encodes CAWSSGQSTDTQYF. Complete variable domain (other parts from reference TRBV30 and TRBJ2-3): SQTIHQWPATLVQPVGSPLSLECTVEGTSNPNLYWYRQAAGRGLQLLFYSVGIGQISSEVPQNLSASRPQDRQFILSSKKLLLSDSGFYLCAWSSGQSTDTQYFGPGTRLTVL.

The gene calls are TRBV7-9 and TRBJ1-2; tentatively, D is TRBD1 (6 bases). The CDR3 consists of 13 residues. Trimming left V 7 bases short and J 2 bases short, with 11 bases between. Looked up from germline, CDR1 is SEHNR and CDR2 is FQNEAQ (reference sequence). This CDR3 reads CASTGGANYGYTF. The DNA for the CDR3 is TGTGCCAGCACCGGGGGGGCGAACTATGGCTACACCTTC.

The CDR3 loop is CASSRSGGANNNYGYTF. CDR3 DNA sequence: TGCGCCAGCAGCCGGTCAGGGGGCGCCAATAATAACTATGGCTACACCTTC. This sequence joins TRBV4-3 and TRBJ1-2; 8 bases fit TRBD1. The CDR3 has 17 residues. Germline loops: CDR1 LGHNA, CDR2 YSLEER. The V and J ends lost 4 bases and 1 base, in that order; junction bases with no gene match: 11.

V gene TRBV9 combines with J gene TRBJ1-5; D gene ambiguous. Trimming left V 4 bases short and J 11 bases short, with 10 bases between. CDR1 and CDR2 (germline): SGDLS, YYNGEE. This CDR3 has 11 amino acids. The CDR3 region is CASSPRRAQHF. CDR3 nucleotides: TGTGCCAGCAGCCCCCGACGGGCCCAGCATTTT.

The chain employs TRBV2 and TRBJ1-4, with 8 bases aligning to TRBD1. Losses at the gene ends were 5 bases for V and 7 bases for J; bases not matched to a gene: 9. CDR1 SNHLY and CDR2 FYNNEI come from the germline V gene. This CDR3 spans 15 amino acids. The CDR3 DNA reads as TGTGCCAGCAGTATGTCCGGGACAGGCGGTGAAAAACTGTTTTTT. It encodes CASSMSGTGGEKLFF.

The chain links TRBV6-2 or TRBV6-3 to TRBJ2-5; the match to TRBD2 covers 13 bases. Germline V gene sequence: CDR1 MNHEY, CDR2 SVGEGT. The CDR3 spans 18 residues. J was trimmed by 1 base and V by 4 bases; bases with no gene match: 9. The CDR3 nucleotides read TGTGCCAGCAGTTTTTCACCCGGGACTAGCGGGGCCCAAGAGACCCAGTACTTC. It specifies CASSFSPGTSGAQETQYF.

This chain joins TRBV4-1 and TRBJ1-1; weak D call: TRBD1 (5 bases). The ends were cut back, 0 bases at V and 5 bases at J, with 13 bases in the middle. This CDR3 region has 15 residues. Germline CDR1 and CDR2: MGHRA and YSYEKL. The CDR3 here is CASSQETGRGTEAFF. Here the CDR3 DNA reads TGCGCCAGCAGCCAAGAAACCGGAAGGGGAACTGAAGCTTTCTTT.